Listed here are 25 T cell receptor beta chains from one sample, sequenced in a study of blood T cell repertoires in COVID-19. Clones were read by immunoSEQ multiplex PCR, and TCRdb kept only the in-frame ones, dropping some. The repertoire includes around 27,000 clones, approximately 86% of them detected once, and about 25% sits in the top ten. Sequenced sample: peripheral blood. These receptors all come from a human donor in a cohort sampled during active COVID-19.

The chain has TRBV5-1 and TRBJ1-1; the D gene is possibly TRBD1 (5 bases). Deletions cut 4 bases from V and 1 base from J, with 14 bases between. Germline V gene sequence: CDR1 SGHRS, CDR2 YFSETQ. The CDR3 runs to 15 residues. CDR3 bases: TGCGCCAGCAGCCCCGCGGGGGACCAGAACACTGAAGCTTTCTTT. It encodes CASSPAGDQNTEAFF.

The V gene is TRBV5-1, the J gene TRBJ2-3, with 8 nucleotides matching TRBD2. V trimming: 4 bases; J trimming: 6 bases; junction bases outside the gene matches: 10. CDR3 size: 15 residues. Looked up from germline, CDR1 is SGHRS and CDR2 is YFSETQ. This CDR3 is CASSTTSGAGDTQYF. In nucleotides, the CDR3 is TGCGCCAGCAGCACCACTAGCGGTGCAGGGGATACGCAGTATTTT.

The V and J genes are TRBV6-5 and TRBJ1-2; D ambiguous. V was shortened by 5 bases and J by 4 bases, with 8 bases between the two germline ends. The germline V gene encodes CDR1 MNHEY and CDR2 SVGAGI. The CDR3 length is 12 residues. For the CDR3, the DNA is TGTGCCAGCAGTCCGTACAGCTATGGCTACACCTTC. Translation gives CASSPYSYGYTF.

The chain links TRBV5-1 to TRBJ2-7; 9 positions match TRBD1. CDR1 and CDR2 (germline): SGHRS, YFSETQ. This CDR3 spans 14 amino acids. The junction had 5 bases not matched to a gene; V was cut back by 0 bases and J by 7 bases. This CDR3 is CASSLGDRAKEQYF. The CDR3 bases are TGCGCCAGCAGCTTGGGGGACAGGGCGAAAGAGCAGTACTTC.

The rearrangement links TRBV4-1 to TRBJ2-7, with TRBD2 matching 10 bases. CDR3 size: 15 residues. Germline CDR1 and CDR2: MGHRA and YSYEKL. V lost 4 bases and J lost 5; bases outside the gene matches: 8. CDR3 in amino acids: CASSRLGLASDEQYF. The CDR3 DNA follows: TGCGCCAGCAGCCGGCTGGGACTAGCGTCCGACGAGCAGTACTTC.

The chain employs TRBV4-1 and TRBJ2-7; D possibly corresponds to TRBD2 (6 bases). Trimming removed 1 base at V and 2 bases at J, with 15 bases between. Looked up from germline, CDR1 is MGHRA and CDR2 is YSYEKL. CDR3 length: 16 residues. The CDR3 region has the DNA TGCGCCAGCAGCCAAGCATCGGGGGTCGCCACCTACGAGCAGTACTTC. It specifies CASSQASGVATYEQYF.

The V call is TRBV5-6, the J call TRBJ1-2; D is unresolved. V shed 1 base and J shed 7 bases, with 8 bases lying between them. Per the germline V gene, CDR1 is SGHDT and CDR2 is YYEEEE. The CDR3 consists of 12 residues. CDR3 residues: CASSLLLRGYTF. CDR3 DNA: TGTGCCAGCAGCTTGCTCCTTCGTGGCTACACCTTC.

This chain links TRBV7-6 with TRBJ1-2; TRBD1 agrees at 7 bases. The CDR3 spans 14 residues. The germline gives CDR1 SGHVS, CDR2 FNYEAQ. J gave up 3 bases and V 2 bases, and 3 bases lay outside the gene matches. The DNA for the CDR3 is TGTGCCAGCAGCTTATCCGACAGGGACTATGGCTACACCTTC. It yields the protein CASSLSDRDYGYTF. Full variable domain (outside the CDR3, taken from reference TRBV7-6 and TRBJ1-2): GAGVSQSPRYKVTKRGQDVALRCDPISGHVSLYWYRQALGQGPEFLTYFNYEAQQDKSGLPNDRFSAERPEGSISTLTIQRTEQRDSAMYRCASSLSDRDYGYTFGSGTRLTVV.

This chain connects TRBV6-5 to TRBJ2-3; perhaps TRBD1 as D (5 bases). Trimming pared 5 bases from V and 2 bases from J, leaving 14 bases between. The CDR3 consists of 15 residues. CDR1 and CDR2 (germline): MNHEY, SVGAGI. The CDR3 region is CASSQDTALTDTQYF. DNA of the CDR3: TGTGCCAGCAGTCAGGACACAGCTCTCACAGATACGCAGTATTTT.

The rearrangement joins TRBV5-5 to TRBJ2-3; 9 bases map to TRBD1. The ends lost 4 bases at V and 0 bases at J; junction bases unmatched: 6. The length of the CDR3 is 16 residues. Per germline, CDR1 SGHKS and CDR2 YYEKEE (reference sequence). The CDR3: CASSLQGAPSTDTQYF. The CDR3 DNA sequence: TGTGCCAGCAGCCTACAGGGGGCGCCGAGCACAGATACGCAGTATTTT.

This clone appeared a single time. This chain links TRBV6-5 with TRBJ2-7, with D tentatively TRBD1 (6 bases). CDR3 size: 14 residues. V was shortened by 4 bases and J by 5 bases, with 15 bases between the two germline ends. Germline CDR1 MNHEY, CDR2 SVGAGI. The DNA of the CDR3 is TGTGCCAGCAGTTCAGGACAGAGAATCCACGAGCAGTACTTC. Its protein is CASSSGQRIHEQYF.

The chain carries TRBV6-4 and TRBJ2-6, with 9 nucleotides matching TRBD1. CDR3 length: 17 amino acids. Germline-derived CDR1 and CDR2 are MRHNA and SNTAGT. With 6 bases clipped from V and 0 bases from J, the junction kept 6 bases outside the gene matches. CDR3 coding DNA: TGTGCCAGCAGGCCGGGACAGGGCCTCTCTGGGGCCAACGTCCTGACTTTC. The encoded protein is CASRPGQGLSGANVLTF.

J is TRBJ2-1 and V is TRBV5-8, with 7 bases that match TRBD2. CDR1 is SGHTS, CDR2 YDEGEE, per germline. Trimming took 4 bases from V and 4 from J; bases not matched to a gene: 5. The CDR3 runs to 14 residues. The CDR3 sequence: CASSQRGGYNEQFF. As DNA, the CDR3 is TGTGCCAGCAGCCAGCGGGGAGGTTACAATGAGCAGTTCTTC.

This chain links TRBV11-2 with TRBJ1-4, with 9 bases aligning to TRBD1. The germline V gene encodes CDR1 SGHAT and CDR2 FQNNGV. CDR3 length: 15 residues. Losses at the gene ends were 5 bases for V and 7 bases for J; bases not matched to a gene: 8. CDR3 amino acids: CASSLQGALGEKLFF. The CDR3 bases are TGTGCCAGCAGCCTACAGGGGGCTTTAGGTGAAAAACTGTTTTTT.

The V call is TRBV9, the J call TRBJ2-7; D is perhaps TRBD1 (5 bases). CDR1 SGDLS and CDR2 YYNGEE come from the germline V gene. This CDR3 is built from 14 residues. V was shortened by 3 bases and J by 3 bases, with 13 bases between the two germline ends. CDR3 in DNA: TGTGCCAGCAGCGCCAGGGAAACCTTCTACGAGCAGTACTTC. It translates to CASSARETFYEQYF.

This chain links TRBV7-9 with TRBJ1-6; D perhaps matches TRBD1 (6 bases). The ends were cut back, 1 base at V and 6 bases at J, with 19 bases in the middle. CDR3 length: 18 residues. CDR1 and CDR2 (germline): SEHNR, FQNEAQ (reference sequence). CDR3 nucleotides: TGTGCCAGCAGCTTAGTCCGCCCCGCGGGGGCTACTAATTCACCCCTCCACTTT. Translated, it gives CASSLVRPAGATNSPLHF.

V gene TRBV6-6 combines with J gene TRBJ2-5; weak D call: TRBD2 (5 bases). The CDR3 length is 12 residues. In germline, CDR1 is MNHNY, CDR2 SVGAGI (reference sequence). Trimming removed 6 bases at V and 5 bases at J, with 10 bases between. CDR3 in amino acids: CASSPTKETQYF. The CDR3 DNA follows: TGTGCCAGCAGCCCGACTAAGGAGACCCAGTACTTC.

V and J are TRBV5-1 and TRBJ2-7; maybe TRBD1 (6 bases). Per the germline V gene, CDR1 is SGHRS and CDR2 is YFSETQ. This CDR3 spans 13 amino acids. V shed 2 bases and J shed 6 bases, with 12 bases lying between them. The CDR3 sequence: CASSFGQSGEQYF. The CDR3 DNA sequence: TGCGCCAGCAGCTTCGGACAGTCTGGCGAGCAGTACTTC.

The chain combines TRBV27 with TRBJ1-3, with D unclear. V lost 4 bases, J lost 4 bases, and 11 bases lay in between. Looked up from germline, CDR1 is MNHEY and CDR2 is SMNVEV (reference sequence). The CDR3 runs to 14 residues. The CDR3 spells CASSSRERGNTIYF. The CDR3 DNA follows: TGTGCCAGCAGTTCCCGGGAAAGGGGAAACACCATATATTTT.

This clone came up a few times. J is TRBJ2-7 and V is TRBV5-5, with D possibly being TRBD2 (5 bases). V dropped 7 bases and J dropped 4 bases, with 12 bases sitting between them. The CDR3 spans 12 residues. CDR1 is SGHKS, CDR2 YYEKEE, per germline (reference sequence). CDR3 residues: CASGSGEYEQYF. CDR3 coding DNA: TGTGCCAGCGGATCCGGGGAATACGAGCAGTACTTC.

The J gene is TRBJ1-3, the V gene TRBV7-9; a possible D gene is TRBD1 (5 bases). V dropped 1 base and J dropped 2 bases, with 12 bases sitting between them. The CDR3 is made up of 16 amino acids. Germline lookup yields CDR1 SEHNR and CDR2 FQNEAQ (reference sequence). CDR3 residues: CASSLVPVGAGNTIYF. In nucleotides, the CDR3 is TGTGCCAGCAGCTTAGTCCCAGTAGGGGCTGGAAACACCATATATTTT.

CDR3 region: CASSPGTANTIYF. The DNA for the CDR3 is TGTGCCAGCAGCCCCGGGACAGCTAACACCATATATTTT. The chain combines TRBV27 with TRBJ1-3; 7 bases align to TRBD1. The CDR3 spans 13 residues. Germline CDR1 is MNHEY and CDR2 is SMNVEV (reference sequence). V was clipped by 6 bases and J by 7 bases; unmatched bases: 6.

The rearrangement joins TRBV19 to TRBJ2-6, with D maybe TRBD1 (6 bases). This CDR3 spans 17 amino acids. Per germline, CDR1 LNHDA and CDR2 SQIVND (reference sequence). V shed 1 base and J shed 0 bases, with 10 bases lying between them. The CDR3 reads CASSIVGRGSGANVLTF. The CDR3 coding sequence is TGTGCCAGTAGTATAGTAGGCAGGGGCTCTGGGGCCAACGTCCTGACTTTC.

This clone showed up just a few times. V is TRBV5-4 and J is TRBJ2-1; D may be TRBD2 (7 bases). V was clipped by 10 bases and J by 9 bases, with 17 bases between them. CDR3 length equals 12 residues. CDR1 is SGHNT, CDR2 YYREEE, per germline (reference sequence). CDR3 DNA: TGTGCCGCCCGAGGGGGGGTAGGTGAGCAGTTCTTC. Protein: CAARGGVGEQFF.

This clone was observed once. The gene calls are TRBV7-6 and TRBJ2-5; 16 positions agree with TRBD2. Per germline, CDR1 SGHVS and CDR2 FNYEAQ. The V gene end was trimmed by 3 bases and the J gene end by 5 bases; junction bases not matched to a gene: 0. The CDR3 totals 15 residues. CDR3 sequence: CASSLGLAGGETQYF. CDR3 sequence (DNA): TGTGCCAGCAGCTTGGGACTAGCGGGGGGGGAGACCCAGTACTTC.